The next 29 T cell receptor beta chains were all read from a single sample in a study of cytomegalovirus exposure and HLA in healthy donors. This table comes from immunoSEQ multiplex PCR, and its TCRdb copy is limited to in-frame clones, with some not included. The sample carries roughly 350,000 clones, 70% to 90% recorded once. The sample taken for sequencing was PBMCs. All receptors derive from a woman in her late teens or twenties in good health and CMV-seronegative.

This clone was detected once. The chain combines TRBV25-1 with TRBJ1-4; D gene unclear. The CDR3 has 15 amino acids. V gave up 3 bases and J gave up 3 bases, with 11 bases separating them. In germline, CDR1 is MGHDK, CDR2 SYGVNS. This chain's CDR3 is CASSEVGGSNEKLFF. The CDR3 DNA reads as TGTGCCAGCAGTGAGGTGGGAGGGTCTAATGAAAAACTGTTTTTT.

The table lists this clone with a count of one. This chain uses TRBV29-1 with TRBJ2-2; TRBD2 aligns across 7 bases. The J segment lost 4 bases and the V segment lost 7 bases, leaving 9 bases of the junction unmatched. Germline-derived CDR1 and CDR2 are SQVTM and ANQGSEA. The CDR3 has 14 amino acids. The CDR3 spells CSAGLGELTGELFF. The CDR3 nucleotides read TGCAGCGCCGGACTAGGGGAACTCACCGGGGAGCTGTTTTTT.

This chain joins TRBV4-1 and TRBJ2-7; 7 bases fit TRBD1. Germline values: CDR1 MGHRA, CDR2 YSYEKL. Unmatched junction bases numbered 13, after V lost 0 bases and J lost 2 bases. This CDR3 is 18 amino acids long. The CDR3 nucleotides are TGCGCCAGCAGCCAAGAATCGCTAGGGACAGCCTTTACCTACGAGCAGTACTTC. Translated: CASSQESLGTAFTYEQYF.

This clone was seen a handful of times. The rearrangement links TRBV2 to TRBJ2-7; 9 nucleotides align to TRBD2. J was trimmed by 6 bases and V by 3 bases; bases with no gene match: 9. The germline gives CDR1 SNHLY, CDR2 FYNNEI. The CDR3 covers 15 residues. Here the CDR3 reads CASSDEASGASEQYF. The CDR3 region has the DNA TGTGCCAGCAGTGACGAGGCTAGCGGGGCCTCCGAGCAGTACTTC.

V gene TRBV29-1 combines with J gene TRBJ2-5; TRBD1 matches at 9 bases. The CDR3 runs 12 residues. With 7 bases clipped from V and 5 bases from J, the junction kept 5 bases outside the gene matches. CDR1 and CDR2 (germline): SQVTM, ANQGSEA. The CDR3: CSAGQGGETQYF. The CDR3 DNA reads TGCAGCGCGGGACAGGGAGGGGAGACCCAGTACTTC.

The chain has TRBV5-1 and TRBJ2-7, with TRBD2 matching over 10 bases. Losses at the gene ends were 4 bases for V and 1 base for J; bases not matched to a gene: 14. CDR1 and CDR2 from the germline V gene are SGHRS and YFSETQ. This CDR3 region has 18 residues. The CDR3 sequence is CASSPQVGTSVSSYEQYF. The CDR3 region has the DNA TGCGCCAGCAGCCCCCAAGTGGGGACTAGCGTTAGTTCCTACGAGCAGTACTTC.

This sequence joins TRBV4-2 and TRBJ2-6, with D perhaps matching TRBD1 (5 bases). Germline V gene data show CDR1 as LGHNA and CDR2 as YNFKEQ. The CDR3 is 16 amino acids. V was trimmed by 8 bases and J by 1 base, leaving 15 bases between them. The CDR3 DNA reads as TGTGCCAGCGAGCCAGGGCAGCTGTCTGGGGCCAACGTCCTGACTTTC. Translating gives CASEPGQLSGANVLTF.

The CDR3 is CAWKSAGDSDTQYF. Here the CDR3 DNA reads TGTGCCTGGAAGTCAGCGGGAGATAGCGATACGCAGTATTTT. The chain couples TRBV30 to TRBJ2-3, with 8 bases aligning to TRBD2. Unmatched junction bases numbered 9, after V lost 4 bases and J lost 6 bases. Germline CDR1 and CDR2: GTSNPN and SVGIG (reference sequence). This CDR3 has 14 residues.

The gene calls are TRBV7-9 and TRBJ2-1; 7 bases are a match to TRBD1. Germline lookup yields CDR1 SEHNR and CDR2 FQNEAQ (reference sequence). V lost 4 bases to trimming and J lost 12 bases; unmatched junction nucleotides: 6. The CDR3 totals 12 residues. DNA of the CDR3: TGTGCCAGCAGCTCCGACAGGGCTGGGCAGTTCTTC. This translates into CASSSDRAGQFF.

This sequence joins TRBV5-4 and TRBJ2-1; 8 bases are a match to TRBD2. J gave up 7 bases and V 4 bases, and 10 bases lay outside the gene matches. Looked up from germline, CDR1 is SGHNT and CDR2 is YYREEE (reference sequence). CDR3 length: 15 residues. The CDR3 DNA follows: TGTGCCAGCAGCCCTGAGGGCGGGAGGTCAAATGAGCAGTTCTTC. As protein: CASSPEGGRSNEQFF.

This chain joins TRBV7-6 and TRBJ2-7, with 7 bases identical to TRBD2. The V gene end was trimmed by 2 bases and the J gene end by 0 bases; junction bases not matched to a gene: 4. This CDR3 spans 15 amino acids. Germline CDR1 SGHVS, CDR2 FNYEAQ. CDR3 nucleotides: TGTGCCAGCAGCTTATCGGGGGAGGGCTCCTACGAGCAGTACTTC. Translated: CASSLSGEGSYEQYF.

The sample holds a few counts of this clone. The V and J genes are TRBV19 and TRBJ2-4, with D tentatively TRBD2 (5 bases). The V gene lost 2 bases and the J gene lost 5 bases, with 10 bases spanning the gap. The germline V gene has CDR1 LNHDA and CDR2 SQIVND (reference sequence). The CDR3 contains 14 residues. The CDR3 loop reads CASSINEGQNIQYF. As DNA, the CDR3 is TGTGCCAGTAGTATAAATGAGGGCCAAAACATTCAGTACTTC.

The V and J genes are TRBV19 and TRBJ2-1, with 8 positions matching TRBD2. Germline CDR1 reads LNHDA; CDR2 reads SQIVND (reference sequence). There are 18 residues in the CDR3. J gave up 2 bases and V 5 bases, and 14 bases lay outside the gene matches. The CDR3 region is CASSDGGATSLTYNEQFF. The DNA of the CDR3 is TGTGCCAGTAGTGACGGGGGGGCGACTAGCCTCACCTACAATGAGCAGTTCTTC.

The rearrangement uses TRBV18 and TRBJ1-2; possible D gene TRBD1, 6 bases. V dropped 6 bases and J dropped 1 base, with 9 bases sitting between them. CDR3 size: 13 residues. Germline V lookup: CDR1 KGHSH, CDR2 LQKENI. The CDR3 nucleotides are TGTGCCAGCTCCCAACAGGGTAACTATGGCTACACCTTC. This translates into CASSQQGNYGYTF. The full variable domain, completed using reference TRBV18 and TRBJ1-2, is NAGVMQNPRHLVRRRGQEARLRCSPMKGHSHVYWYRQLPEEGLKFMVYLQKENIIDESGMPKERFSAEFPKEGPSILRIQQVVRGDSAAYFCASSQQGNYGYTFGSGTRLTVV.

The chain couples TRBV7-9 to TRBJ1-3; 8 nucleotides line up with TRBD1. Germline lookup yields CDR1 SEHNR and CDR2 FQNEAQ (reference sequence). Germline trimming cut 1 base from V and 7 bases from J; bases unmatched to any gene: 3. The length of the CDR3 is 14 residues. The CDR3 sequence is CASSLEGQANTIYF. CDR3 sequence (DNA): TGTGCCAGCAGCTTAGAGGGACAGGCCAACACCATATATTTT.

In its sample, this clone was seen once. The chain combines TRBV6-6 with TRBJ1-5, with a possible D match to TRBD1 (6 bases). The CDR3 spans 14 residues. Trimming removed 2 bases from V and 1 base from J, with 6 bases in between. Germline CDR1 and CDR2: MNHNY and SVGAGI (reference sequence). CDR3 region: CASSYTGSNQPQHF. CDR3 nucleotide sequence: TGTGCCAGCAGTTACACAGGGAGCAATCAGCCCCAGCATTTT.

The chain joins TRBV28 to TRBJ2-7; 11 bases are shared with TRBD1. The junction had 8 bases not matched to a gene; V was cut back by 6 bases and J by 7 bases. The CDR3 spans 14 residues. Germline CDR1 MDHEN, CDR2 SYDVKM. CDR3 coding DNA: TGTGCCAGCAGACACGGACAGGGGGCTGGGGAGCAGTACTTC. Translation: CASRHGQGAGEQYF.

The chain employs TRBV9 and TRBJ1-2; D gene ambiguous. Trimming shortened V by 3 bases and J by 4 bases, and 10 bases separated the two germline ends. This CDR3 is 13 amino acids long. Germline assignment: CDR1 SGDLS and CDR2 YYNGEE. Written as DNA, the CDR3 is TGTGCCAGCAGCGGGATGGGAGTCTATGGCTACACCTTC. It specifies CASSGMGVYGYTF.

As DNA, the CDR3 is TGTGCCAGCAGCTTAGTGGGCAGCTCGGACTACGAGCAGTACTTC. Translated: CASSLVGSSDYEQYF. The chain combines TRBV7-2 with TRBJ2-7; D unresolved. Germline assignment: CDR1 SGHTA and CDR2 FQGNSA. The ends were cut back, 1 base at V and 3 bases at J, with 13 bases in the middle. The CDR3 extends over 15 amino acids.

This chain joins TRBV18 and TRBJ1-4; possibly TRBD1 for D (5 bases). CDR3 length equals 14 residues. The V gene's germline CDR1 is KGHSH and CDR2 LQKENI. V was trimmed by 3 bases and J by 8 bases, leaving 13 bases between them. This CDR3 reads CASSPGGVGEKLFF. The CDR3 DNA is TGTGCCAGCTCACCGGGGGGGGTTGGCGAAAAACTGTTTTTT.

The V and J genes are TRBV18 and TRBJ1-1, with D maybe TRBD1 (5 bases). Trimming removed 6 bases from V and 0 bases from J, with 26 bases in between. Germline values: CDR1 KGHSH, CDR2 LQKENI. The CDR3 has 19 residues. The CDR3 DNA reads TGTGCCAGCTCTCCTAGCACCCTTTCGGGGGTACGGGTGAACACTGAAGCTTTCTTT. This codes for CASSPSTLSGVRVNTEAFF.

The gene calls are TRBV7-8 and TRBJ2-3; D uncertain. CDR3 size: 11 residues. The germline gives CDR1 SGHVS, CDR2 FQNEAQ. Trimming removed 5 bases at V and 4 bases at J, with 4 bases between. In DNA, the CDR3 is TGTGCCAGCAGCCTACCAGATACGCAGTATTTT. Encoded protein: CASSLPDTQYF. Full variable domain (missing parts from reference TRBV7-8 and TRBJ2-3): GAGVSQSPRYKVAKRGQDVALRCDPISGHVSLFWYQQALGQGPEFLTYFQNEAQLDKSGLPSDRFFAERPEGSVSTLKIQRTQQEDSAVYLCASSLPDTQYFGPGTRLTVL.

The chain employs TRBV29-1 and TRBJ2-7, with a possible D match to TRBD1 (6 bases). CDR1 is SQVTM and CDR2 is ANQGSEA in the germline V gene. V was shortened by 1 base and J by 2 bases, with 9 bases between the two germline ends. The CDR3 has 13 amino acids. The CDR3, as DNA: TGCAGCGTTGAAGGGGGGACAACCTACGAGCAGTACTTC. Amino acids: CSVEGGTTYEQYF.

The genes are TRBV5-4 and TRBJ2-5, with D possibly being TRBD1 (5 bases). The CDR3 has 15 residues. Trimming cost V 10 bases and J 2 bases, with 21 bases left between them. Germline lookup yields CDR1 SGHNT and CDR2 YYREEE (reference sequence). CDR3 coding DNA: TGTGCCTCCCGAGGTGGTGGACAACAACAAGAGACCCAGTACTTC. Protein sequence: CASRGGGQQQETQYF.

The chain is built from TRBV7-2 and TRBJ1-5, with 7 positions matching TRBD1. V shed 4 bases and J 4 bases; nucleotides not matched to a gene: 4. The CDR3 has 14 amino acids. Germline V gene lookup returns CDR1 SGHTA and CDR2 FQGNSA. This CDR3 reads CASSSQGPNQPQHF. For the CDR3, the DNA is TGTGCCAGCAGCTCACAGGGGCCGAATCAGCCCCAGCATTTT.

The rearrangement links TRBV5-1 to TRBJ2-1; D not resolved. The CDR3 consists of 17 residues. V was clipped by 2 bases and J by 6 bases, with 21 bases between them. CDR1 is SGHRS, CDR2 YFSETQ, per germline. The CDR3 DNA follows: TGCGCCAGCAGCTTCAACAGATTATCTACCTCCCGCAATGAGCAGTTCTTC. Residues: CASSFNRLSTSRNEQFF. Supplemented by reference TRBV5-1 and TRBJ2-1, the full variable domain reads KAGVTQTPRYLIKTRGQQVTLSCSPISGHRSVSWYQQTPGQGLQFLFEYFSETQRNKGNFPGRFSGRQFSNSRSEMNVSTLELGDSALYLCASSFNRLSTSRNEQFFGPGTRLTVL.

This sequence joins TRBV9 and TRBJ2-1; 13 nucleotides agree with TRBD2. CDR3 length: 20 amino acids. Per the germline V gene, CDR1 is SGDLS and CDR2 is YYNGEE. V shed 4 bases, J shed 0 bases, and the junction held 13 bases outside the gene matches. The CDR3 DNA reads as TGTGCCAGCAGCCCACACCTGGGACTAGCGGGACCTAGCTCCTACAATGAGCAGTTCTTC. It yields the protein CASSPHLGLAGPSSYNEQFF.

The CDR3, as DNA: TGTGCCACCAAGTCGGCAGGGGGCCCCTACAATGAGCAGTTCTTC. Amino acids: CATKSAGGPYNEQFF. The chain combines TRBV28 with TRBJ2-1; 8 positions agree with TRBD1. CDR3 length: 15 amino acids. CDR1 MDHEN and CDR2 SYDVKM come from the germline V gene. The junction had 10 bases not matched to a gene; V was cut back by 10 bases and J by 2 bases.

This chain joins TRBV7-8 and TRBJ1-2; maybe TRBD1 (5 bases). Trimming removed 6 bases at V and 6 bases at J, with 14 bases between. This CDR3 has 13 amino acids. CDR1 is SGHVS and CDR2 is FQNEAQ in the germline V gene. The CDR3 nucleotides read TGTGCCAGCAGTTCCACAATGACAGATGGCTACACCTTC. As protein: CASSSTMTDGYTF.